This T cell receptor beta chain is drawn from a study of shared clonotypes between healthy human individuals. The authors loaded about 0.2 ug DNA, about 30,000 T cell genomes, into sorted-subset replicate PCRs. Generated by immunoSEQ multiplex PCR, the TCRdb table keeps only in-frame clones and is missing some. The table shows fewer than 2.5 million clones, with roughly 93% occurring only once. Donors were healthy HIV-negative adults without recent acute infections or vaccinations. Per germline, CDR1 SGHTA and CDR2 FQGNSA. There are 13 residues in the CDR3. V dropped 4 bases and J dropped 5 bases, with 11 bases sitting between them. Study conclusions and caveats: Naive subsets typically showed greater estimated richness than memory subsets. Some clonotypes were shared by all four sorted-subset donors, while others were not shared. The non-shared ones had lower generation probabilities than the shared ones.

This clone was observed a few times. What it binds is not known. The sample taken for sequencing was naive CD4+ T cells from PBMCs. Subset of the sample: CD45RA+ positively selected. The chain links TRBV7-2 to TRBJ1-1; D is unclear. This receptor was taken from a man aged 18 to 30 in good health. Some clones in this sample may be carry-over from other donors' samples. CDR3: CASSSGRWTEAFF. The CDR3 bases are TGTGCCAGCAGCTCCGGTCGGTGGACTGAAGCTTTCTTT.